This entry lists 5 T cell receptor beta chains sequenced from one sample in a study of cytomegalovirus exposure and HLA in healthy donors (dated by TCRdb to about 2017). The library relied on the immunoSEQ multiplex PCR assay. For the multiplex PCR, a mixture combining 60 forward primers for TCR Vbeta segments and 13 reverse primers for TCR Jbeta segments was used. TCRdb carries this immuneACCESS record with in-frame sequences only. Its versions omit some clonotypes, under half of them owing to an unresolved V gene in the studies checked, with the rest unexplained. This sample holds about 180,000 clones; 77% were observed only once. The ten largest clones capture more than 3.5% of the sample. Sequenced sample: PBMCs. Every receptor here comes from a woman in her sixties in good health and CMV-seropositive.

Concerning this clone itself: The sample carries other DNA sequences with the same CDR3. This rearrangement joins TRBV6-5 to TRBJ1-1; weak D call: TRBD1 (6 bases). Per germline, CDR1 MNHEY and CDR2 SVGAGI. The CDR3 length is 14 residues. V lost 6 bases and J lost 5, with 16 bases in between. The CDR3 here is CASRNPGTNTEAFF. The DNA for the CDR3 is TGTGCCAGCAGAAACCCAGGGACAAATACTGAAGCTTTCTTT.

This chain links TRBV14 with TRBJ2-2; 9 nucleotides match TRBD2. This CDR3 has 18 residues. V trimming: 3 bases; J trimming: 0 bases; junction bases outside the gene matches: 8. The germline gives CDR1 SGHDN, CDR2 FVKESK. CDR3 sequence (DNA): TGTGCCAGCAGCCAGTTCTCCGGGACTAGCCCGAACACCGGGGAGCTGTTTTTT. This sequence encodes CASSQFSGTSPNTGELFF.

V usage is TRBV2 and J usage is TRBJ2-7; D not resolved. Trimming stripped 5 bases from V and 5 bases from J, with 10 bases between. CDR1 SNHLY and CDR2 FYNNEI come from the germline V gene. This CDR3 comprises 12 residues. Written as DNA, the CDR3 is TGTGCCAGCAGTCCCGGGTTCCACGAGCAGTACTTC. This gives the protein CASSPGFHEQYF. The full variable domain, with the rest looked up from reference TRBV2 and TRBJ2-7, is EPEVTQTPSHQVTQMGQEVILRCVPISNHLYFYWYRQILGQKVEFLVSFYNNEISEKSEIFDDQFSVERPDGSNFTLKIRSTKLEDSAMYFCASSPGFHEQYFGPGTRLTVT.

This clone came up a few times. This chain joins TRBV30 and TRBJ1-5; D is perhaps TRBD1 (5 bases). Germline CDR1 reads GTSNPN; CDR2 reads SVGIG (reference sequence). V was trimmed by 3 bases and J by 4 bases, leaving 16 bases between them. The CDR3 loop spans 15 amino acids. CDR3 amino acids: CAWRNKGAINQPQHF. The CDR3 DNA sequence: TGTGCCTGGAGGAATAAAGGGGCTATTAATCAGCCCCAGCATTTT.

The chain employs TRBV7-8 and TRBJ1-1, with D hard to call. Deletions cut 5 bases from V and 2 bases from J, with 9 bases between. The length of the CDR3 is 13 residues. Per the germline V gene, CDR1 is SGHVS and CDR2 is FQNEAQ. The CDR3 sequence is CASSLRSNTEAFF. The CDR3 region has the DNA TGTGCCAGCAGCCTGAGGTCCAACACTGAAGCTTTCTTT.